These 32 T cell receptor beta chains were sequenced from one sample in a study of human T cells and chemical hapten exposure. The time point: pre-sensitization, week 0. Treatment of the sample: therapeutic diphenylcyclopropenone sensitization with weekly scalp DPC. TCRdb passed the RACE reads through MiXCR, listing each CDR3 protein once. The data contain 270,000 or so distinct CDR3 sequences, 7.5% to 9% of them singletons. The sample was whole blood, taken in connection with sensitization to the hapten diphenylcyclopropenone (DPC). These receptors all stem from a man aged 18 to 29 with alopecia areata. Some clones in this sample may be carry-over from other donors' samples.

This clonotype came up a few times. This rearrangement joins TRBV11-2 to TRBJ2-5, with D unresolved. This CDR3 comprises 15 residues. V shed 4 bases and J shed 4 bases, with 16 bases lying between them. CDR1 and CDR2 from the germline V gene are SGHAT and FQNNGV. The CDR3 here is CASSSTLGFGETQYF. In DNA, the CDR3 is TGTGCCAGCAGCTCAACCCTGGGGTTTGGAGAGACCCAGTACTTC. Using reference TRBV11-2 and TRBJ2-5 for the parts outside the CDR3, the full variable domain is EAGVAQSPRYKIIEKRQSVAFWCNPISGHATLYWYQQILGQGPKLLIQFQNNGVVDDSQLPKDRFSAERLKGVDSTLKIQPAKLEDSAVYLCASSSTLGFGETQYFGPGTRLLVL.

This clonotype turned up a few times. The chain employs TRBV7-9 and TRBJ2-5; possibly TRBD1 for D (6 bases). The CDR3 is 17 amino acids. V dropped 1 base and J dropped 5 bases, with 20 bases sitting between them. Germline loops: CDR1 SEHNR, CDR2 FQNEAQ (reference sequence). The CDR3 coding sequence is TGTGCCAGCAGCTTAGGACAGGTTGACGGATGGGAGGAGACCCAGTACTTC. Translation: CASSLGQVDGWEETQYF. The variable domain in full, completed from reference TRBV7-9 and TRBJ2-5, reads DTGVSQNPRHKITKRGQNVTFRCDPISEHNRLYWYRQTLGQGPEFLTYFQNEAQLEKSRLLSDRFSAERPKGSFSTLEIQRTEQGDSAMYLCASSLGQVDGWEETQYFGPGTRLLVL.

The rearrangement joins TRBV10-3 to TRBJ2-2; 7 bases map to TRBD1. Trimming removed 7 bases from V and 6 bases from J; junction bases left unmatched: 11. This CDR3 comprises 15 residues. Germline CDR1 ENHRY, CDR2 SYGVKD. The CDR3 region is CAITRDSLSAGELFF. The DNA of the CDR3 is TGTGCCATCACCCGGGACAGTCTAAGCGCCGGGGAGCTGTTTTTT.

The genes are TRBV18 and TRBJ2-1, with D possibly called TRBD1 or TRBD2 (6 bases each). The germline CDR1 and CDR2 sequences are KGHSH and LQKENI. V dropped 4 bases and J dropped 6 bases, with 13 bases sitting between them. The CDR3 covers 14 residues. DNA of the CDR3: TGTGCCAGCTCACAAAGCAGGGGAGGCAATGAGCAGTTCTTC. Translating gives CASSQSRGGNEQFF.

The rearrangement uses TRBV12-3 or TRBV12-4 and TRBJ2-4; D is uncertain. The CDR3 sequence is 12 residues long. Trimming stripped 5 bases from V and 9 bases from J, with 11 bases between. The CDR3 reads CASSPELGIQYF. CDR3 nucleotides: TGTGCCAGCAGTCCAGAATTGGGCATTCAGTACTTC.

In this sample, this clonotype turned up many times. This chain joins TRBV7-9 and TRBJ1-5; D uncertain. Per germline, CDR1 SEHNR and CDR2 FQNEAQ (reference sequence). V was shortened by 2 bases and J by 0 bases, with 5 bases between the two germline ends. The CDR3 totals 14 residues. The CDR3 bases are TGTGCCAGCAGCTTAATCGGTAGCAATCAGCCCCAGCATTTT. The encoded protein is CASSLIGSNQPQHF.

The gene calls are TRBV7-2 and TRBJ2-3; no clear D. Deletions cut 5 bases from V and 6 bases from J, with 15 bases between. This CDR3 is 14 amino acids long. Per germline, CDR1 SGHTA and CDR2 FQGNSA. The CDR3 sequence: CASSPPPTSDTQYF. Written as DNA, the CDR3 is TGTGCCAGCAGCCCGCCCCCTACATCCGATACGCAGTATTTT.

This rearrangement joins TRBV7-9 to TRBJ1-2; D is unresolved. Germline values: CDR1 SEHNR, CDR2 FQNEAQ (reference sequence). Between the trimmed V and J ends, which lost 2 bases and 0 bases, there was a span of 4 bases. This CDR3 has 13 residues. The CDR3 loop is CASSLRPNYGYTF. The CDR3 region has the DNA TGTGCCAGCAGCTTACGACCTAACTATGGCTACACCTTC.

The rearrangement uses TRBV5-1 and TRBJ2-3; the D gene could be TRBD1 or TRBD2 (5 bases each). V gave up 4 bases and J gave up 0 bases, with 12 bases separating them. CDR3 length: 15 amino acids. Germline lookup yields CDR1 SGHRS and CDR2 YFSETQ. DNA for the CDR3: TGCGCCAGCAGCGCCACGGGACGGAGCACAGATACGCAGTATTTT. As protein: CASSATGRSTDTQYF.

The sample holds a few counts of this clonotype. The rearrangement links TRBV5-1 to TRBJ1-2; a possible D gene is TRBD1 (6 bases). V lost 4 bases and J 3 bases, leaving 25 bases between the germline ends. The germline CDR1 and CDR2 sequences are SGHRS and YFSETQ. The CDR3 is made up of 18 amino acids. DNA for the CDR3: TGCGCCAGCAGCCCCTCACCCCGTCTTGGCAGGGGTGACTATGGCTACACCTTC. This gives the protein CASSPSPRLGRGDYGYTF.

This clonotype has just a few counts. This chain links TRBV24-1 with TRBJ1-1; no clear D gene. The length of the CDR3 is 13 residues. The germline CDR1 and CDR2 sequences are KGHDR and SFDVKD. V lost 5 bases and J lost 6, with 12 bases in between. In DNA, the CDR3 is TGTGCCACCAGTGCTGGTCGGAGGTCTGAAGCTTTCTTT. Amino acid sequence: CATSAGRRSEAFF.

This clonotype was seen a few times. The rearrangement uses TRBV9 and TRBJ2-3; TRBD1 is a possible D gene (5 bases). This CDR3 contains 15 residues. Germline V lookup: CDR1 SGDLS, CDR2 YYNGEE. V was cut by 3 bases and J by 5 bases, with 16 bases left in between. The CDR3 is CASSAVGPFGDTQYF. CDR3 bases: TGTGCCAGCAGCGCGGTGGGGCCCTTTGGAGATACGCAGTATTTT.

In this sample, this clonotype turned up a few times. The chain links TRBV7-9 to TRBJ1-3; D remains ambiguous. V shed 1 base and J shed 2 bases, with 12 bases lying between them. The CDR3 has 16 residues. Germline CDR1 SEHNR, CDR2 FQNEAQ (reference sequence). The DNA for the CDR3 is TGTGCCAGCAGCTTAGTGTTAGGCTGGCCTGGAAACACCATATATTTT. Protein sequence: CASSLVLGWPGNTIYF.

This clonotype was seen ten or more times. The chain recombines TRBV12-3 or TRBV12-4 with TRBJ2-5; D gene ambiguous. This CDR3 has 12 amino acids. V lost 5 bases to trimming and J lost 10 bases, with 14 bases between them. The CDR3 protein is CASSPRIVGQYF. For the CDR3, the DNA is TGTGCCAGCAGTCCACGGATAGTCGGCCAGTACTTC.

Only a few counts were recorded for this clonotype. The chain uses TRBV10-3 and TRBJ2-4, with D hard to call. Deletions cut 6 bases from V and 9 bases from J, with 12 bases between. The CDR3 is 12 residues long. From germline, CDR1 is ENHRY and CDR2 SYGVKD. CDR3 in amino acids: CAISSGGAIQYF. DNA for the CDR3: TGTGCCATCAGCTCGGGTGGAGCCATTCAGTACTTC.

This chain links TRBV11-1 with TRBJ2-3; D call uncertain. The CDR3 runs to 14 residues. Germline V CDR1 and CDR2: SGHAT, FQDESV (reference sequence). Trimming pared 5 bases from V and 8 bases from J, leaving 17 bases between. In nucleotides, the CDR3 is TGTGCCAGCAGCATAAGCACGAGAGACGGTACGCAGTATTTT. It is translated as CASSISTRDGTQYF.

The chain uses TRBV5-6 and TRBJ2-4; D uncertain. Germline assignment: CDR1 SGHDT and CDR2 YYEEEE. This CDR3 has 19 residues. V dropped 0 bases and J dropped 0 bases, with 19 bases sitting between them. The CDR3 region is CASSLAGRRNLLAKNIQYF. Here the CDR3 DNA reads TGTGCCAGCAGCTTGGCCGGACGAAGGAACTTATTAGCCAAAAACATTCAGTACTTC.

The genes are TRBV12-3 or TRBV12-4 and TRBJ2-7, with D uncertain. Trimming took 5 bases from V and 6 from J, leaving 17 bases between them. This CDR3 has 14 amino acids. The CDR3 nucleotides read TGTGCCAGCAGTCTACTGGCCCCCTATCCCGAGCAGTACTTC. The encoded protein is CASSLLAPYPEQYF.

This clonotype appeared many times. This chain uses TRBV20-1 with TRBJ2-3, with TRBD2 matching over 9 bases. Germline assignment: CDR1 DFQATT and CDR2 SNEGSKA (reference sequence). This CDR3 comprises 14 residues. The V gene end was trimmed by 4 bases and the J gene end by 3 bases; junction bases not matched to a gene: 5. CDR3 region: CSATAGGRTDTQYF. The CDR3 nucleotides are TGCAGTGCTACGGCGGGGGGGCGGACAGATACGCAGTATTTT.

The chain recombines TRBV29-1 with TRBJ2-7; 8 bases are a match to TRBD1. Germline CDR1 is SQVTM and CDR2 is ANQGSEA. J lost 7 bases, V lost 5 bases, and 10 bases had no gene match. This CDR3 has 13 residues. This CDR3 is CSVIGQGRREQYF. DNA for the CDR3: TGCAGCGTTATCGGACAGGGACGAAGAGAGCAGTACTTC.

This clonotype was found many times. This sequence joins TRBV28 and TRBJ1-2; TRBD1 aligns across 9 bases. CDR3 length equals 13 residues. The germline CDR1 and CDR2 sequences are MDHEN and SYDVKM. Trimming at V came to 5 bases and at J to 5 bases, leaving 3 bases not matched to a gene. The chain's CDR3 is CASSTGGLYGYTF. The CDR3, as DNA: TGTGCCAGCAGTACAGGGGGCTTATATGGCTACACCTTC.

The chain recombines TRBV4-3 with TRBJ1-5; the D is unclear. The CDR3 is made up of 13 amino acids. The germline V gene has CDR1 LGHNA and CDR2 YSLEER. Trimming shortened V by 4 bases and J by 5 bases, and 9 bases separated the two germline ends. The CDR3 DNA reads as TGCGCCAGCAGCCGTGGGGTAGATCAGCCCCAGCATTTT. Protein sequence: CASSRGVDQPQHF.

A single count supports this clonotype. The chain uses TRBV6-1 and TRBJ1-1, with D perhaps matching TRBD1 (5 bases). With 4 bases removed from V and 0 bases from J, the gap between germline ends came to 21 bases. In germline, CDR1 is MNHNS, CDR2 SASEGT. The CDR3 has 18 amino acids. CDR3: CASSVPDTGDILNTEAFF. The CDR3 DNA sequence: TGTGCCAGCAGTGTACCGGACACCGGAGATATTCTGAACACTGAAGCTTTCTTT.

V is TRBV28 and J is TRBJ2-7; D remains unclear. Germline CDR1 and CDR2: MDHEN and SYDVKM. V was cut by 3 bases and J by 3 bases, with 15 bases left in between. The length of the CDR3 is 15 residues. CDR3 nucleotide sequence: TGTGCCAGCAGTTTTGAGTTTTGGGATTTCTACGAGCAGTACTTC. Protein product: CASSFEFWDFYEQYF.

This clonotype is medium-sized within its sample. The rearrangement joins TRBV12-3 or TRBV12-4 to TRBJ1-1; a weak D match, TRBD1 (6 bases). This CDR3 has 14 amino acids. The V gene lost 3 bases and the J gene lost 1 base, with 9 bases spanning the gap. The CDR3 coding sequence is TGTGCCAGCAGTTTTTCGGGACAGAACACTGAAGCTTTCTTT. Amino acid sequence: CASSFSGQNTEAFF.

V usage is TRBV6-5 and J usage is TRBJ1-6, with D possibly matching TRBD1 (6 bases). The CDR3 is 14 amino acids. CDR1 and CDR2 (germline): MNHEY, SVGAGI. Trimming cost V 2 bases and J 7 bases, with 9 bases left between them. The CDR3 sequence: CASSYRTVNSPLHF. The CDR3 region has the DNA TGTGCCAGCAGTTACAGGACAGTCAATTCACCCCTCCACTTT.

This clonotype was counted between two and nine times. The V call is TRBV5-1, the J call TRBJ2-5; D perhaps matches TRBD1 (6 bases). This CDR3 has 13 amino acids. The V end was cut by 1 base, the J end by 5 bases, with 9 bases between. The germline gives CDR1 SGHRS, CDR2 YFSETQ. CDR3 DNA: TGCGCCAGCAGCTTGCAGGGGATGGAGACCCAGTACTTC. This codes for CASSLQGMETQYF.

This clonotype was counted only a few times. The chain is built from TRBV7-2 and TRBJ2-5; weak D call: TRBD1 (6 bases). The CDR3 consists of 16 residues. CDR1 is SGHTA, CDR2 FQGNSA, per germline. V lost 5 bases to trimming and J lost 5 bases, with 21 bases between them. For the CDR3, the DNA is TGTGCCAGCAGCGAAGGGACACTCATCGGTGGGGAGACCCAGTACTTC. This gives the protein CASSEGTLIGGETQYF.

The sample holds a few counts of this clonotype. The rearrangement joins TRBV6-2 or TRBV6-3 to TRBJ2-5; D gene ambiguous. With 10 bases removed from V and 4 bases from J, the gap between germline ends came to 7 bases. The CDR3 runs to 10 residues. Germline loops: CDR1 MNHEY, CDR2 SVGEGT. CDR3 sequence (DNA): TGTGCCACCTCAAGAGAGACCCAGTACTTC. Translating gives CATSRETQYF.

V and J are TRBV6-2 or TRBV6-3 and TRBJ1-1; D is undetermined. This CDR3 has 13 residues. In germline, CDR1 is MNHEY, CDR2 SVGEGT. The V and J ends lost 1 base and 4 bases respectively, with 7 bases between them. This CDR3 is CASSYWTFTEAFF. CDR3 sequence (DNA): TGTGCCAGCAGTTACTGGACCTTCACTGAAGCTTTCTTT.

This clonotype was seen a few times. CDR3 nucleotide sequence: TGTGCCAGCAGCTCCCCCGGGACTAGCGGTGAGACCCAGTACTTC. Encoded protein: CASSSPGTSGETQYF. This chain connects TRBV7-2 to TRBJ2-5; 11 positions match TRBD2. With 4 bases clipped from V and 5 bases from J, the junction kept 6 bases outside the gene matches. CDR1 and CDR2 (germline): SGHTA, FQGNSA. The CDR3 extends over 15 amino acids.

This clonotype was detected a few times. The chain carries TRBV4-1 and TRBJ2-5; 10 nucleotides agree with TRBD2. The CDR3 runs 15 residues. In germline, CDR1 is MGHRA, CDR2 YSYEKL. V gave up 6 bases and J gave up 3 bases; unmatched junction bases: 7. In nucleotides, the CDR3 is TGCGCCAGCAGAAAGGGACTAGCGCCGAAAGAGACCCAGTACTTC. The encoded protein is CASRKGLAPKETQYF.